This T cell receptor (beta chain) was captured in a study of blood T cell repertoires in COVID-19 (TCRdb year 2020). In terms of the full investigation: Collaborator samples came from the United States, Italy and Spain and covered acute and convalescent phases of COVID-19. The material from the prospective study consisted of cDNA or gDNA derived from T cells, B-cell-depleted T cells, or PBMCs. Deeply sampled blood TCRbeta repertoires from subjects exposed to, actively infected with, or recovered from COVID-19 were included in the dataset. The repertoires were released in a freely available public database meant as a resource for research on the immune response to SARS-CoV-2. Samples came from the ongoing ImmuneRACE study (first 160 participants) plus 1,254 subjects from 6 global collaborators. Sample metadata almost always included a de-identified subject ID, COVID-19 status, age in years and sex. Where available, HLA class I and class II types were obtained from metadata supplied by the sample provider rather than from assay-based typing.

In regard to this clone: Its antigen has not been determined. Base qualities were left out, and no much larger clone turns up one base away.

The collaborating institutions used their own protocols to collect whole blood in K2EDTA tubes. For TCRbeta analysis, collaborators shipped samples as frozen whole blood, isolated PBMCs, or DNA extracted from either of those sample types. In the germline V gene, CDR1 corresponds to SQVTM and CDR2 to ANQGSEA. At the junction V is shortened by 3 bases and J by 1 base; bases outside the gene matches: 2. The CDR3 starts with the cysteine, ends with the phenylalanine, and has 13 residues. The read is trimmed to its CDR3 DNA, 39 bases read in frame from base 1. Beyond this particular receptor, the publication reports: How much clinical and demographic metadata was included differed by source and by participant, and the metadata was provided uncurated.

TCRbeta CDR3 regions were amplified from genomic DNA by means of the immunoSEQ Assay, a bias-controlled multiplex PCR. The authors' analysis ran thus. The number of nucleated cells in each sample was estimated from the amplification of reference gene primers within the assay. To quantify the absolute abundance of each unique TCRbeta CDR3 rearrangement, sequence reads were collapsed and filtered. Productive Simpson clonality was computed per sample as the square root of Simpson's diversity index over productive rearrangements. TCRdb holds this immuneACCESS table with in-frame rearrangements only. Some clones are missing; in checked studies, unresolved V genes explain under half, and the rest has no known cause. The DNA was the basis for D and trimming; V, J and clone size are from that table. The sample table contains 150,000 to 200,000 clones; only one count was recorded for roughly three quarters of them. The ten largest make up 8.5% to 10% of the sample.

The chain is made from TRBV29-1 and TRBJ2-7; the central 8 bases match TRBD1. Specimen: peripheral blood. This clonotype originated in a woman in her 50s with active or convalescent COVID-19. The nucleotide sequence reads as follows: TGCAGCGTTGAGCGACAGGGGTCCTACGAGCAGTACTTC. It specifies CSVERQGSYEQYF.